This entry concerns a single T cell receptor beta chain. No antigen is known for it. One base away there is no much larger clone; base qualities are not given. Donors were healthy HIV-negative adults with no recently reported acute infections or vaccinations. Every donor was a Caucasian adult living in Nashville, Tennessee, USA. CD4+ T cells were enriched by magnetic negative selection, after which naive cells were positively selected on CD45RA and the negative fraction was taken as the memory subset. After blood collection by leukapheresis, PBMCs were isolated using Ficoll-Histopaque density gradient centrifugation and then cryopreserved in the vapor phase of liquid nitrogen. Purity and quantity of every magnetically sorted T cell population were checked by analytical flow cytometry. Genomic DNA was isolated from each sorted fraction and quantified by UV absorbance on a Nanodrop 2000c. The CDR3 contains 17 residues, cysteine and phenylalanine counted. The only DNA kept is the CDR3, 51 bases in frame from the first base.

These data belong to a study of shared clonotypes between healthy human individuals (dated by TCRdb to about 2020). About the study as a whole: A couple of women and a few men aged 18 to 49 years were included in the cohort. Leukapheresis yielded between about 0.85 and 9.5 billion PBMCs per donor. Different laboratories and diverse techniques were used to prepare libraries and sequence TCR repertoires, to increase sequencing depth and limit assay-specific biases. Blood TCR repertoires of about 5 healthy adults were deeply sequenced to estimate repertoire size and the extent of clonotype sharing between individuals. Per donor, three plates each were used for CD4 naive and CD4 memory, two for CD8 naive, and one for CD8 memory.

Here is what the overall study found, with its caveats: Rarefaction of sorted-subset datasets indicated incomplete sequencing despite the large sequencing depth. Clonotypes shared by all four sorted-subset donors showed higher generation probabilities than non-shared clonotypes. Naive subsets generally had larger estimated clonotype richness than memory subsets. Pairwise subsampling led to the expectation that sequencing depth would affect the degree of clonotype sharing among donors. Only blood was sampled, and tissue TCR repertoires likely differ from those in blood. When a few donors were compared, the shared fraction of clonotypes was about 5.4% for naive CD4, approximately 3.5% for naive CD8, 2.3% for memory CD4, and 0.35% to 0.4% for memory CD8. Because the study included a small number of donors, the genetic and exposure-history diversity represented was limited.

TCR CDR3 regions were amplified from genomic DNA by multiplex PCR using the deep immunoSEQ assay. Extracted genomic DNA from each cell subset was distributed evenly across all wells of several immunoSEQ 96-well plates, and each plate was treated as a replicate. For sorted subsets, roughly 190 ng of genomic DNA, equivalent to 25,000 to 35,000 T cell genomes, went into each replicate PCR. Purified libraries were measured with a Qubit 3.0 fluorometer, size-checked on a Bioanalyzer 2100, and measured again with the KAPA Library Quantification kit. Every immunoSEQ 96-well plate was sequenced on a separate single-read 150-cycle Illumina NextSeq 550 flow cell. The paper's processing steps were these. Because only junctional sequences without quality scores were contained in the immunoSEQ output, filtering matching that applied to full-length reads could not be performed. Sequences were annotated with PyIR, a Python wrapper for IgBLAST v1.9, and V/J genes and CDR3 were assigned using IMGT germline references. Reads were filtered out if the reads had weak V/J assignments (E-value above 1e-6), no CDR3, stop codons, out-of-frame junctions, or ambiguous translated residues. V3J clonotypes were defined as sequences sharing an identical inferred V gene, J gene, and CDR3 amino acid sequence. Percentage overlap between repertoires was computed as shared unique clonotypes divided by the size of the smaller repertoire. Richness of each repertoire was evaluated using RTK rarefaction, the Chao1 estimator, and Recon v2.1 estimates of unobserved clonotypes. Generation probabilities for all TCRbeta clonotypes obtained by the gDNA method from a handful of donors were computed using OLGA. Entries here come from immuneACCESS through TCRdb and include only in-frame sequences with V and J called. Some clones fail to appear in such tables; in the studies checked, an unresolved V gene covers under half of the shortfall, and the cause of the remainder is unknown. D and trimming were read from the DNA, whereas the V and J calls and clone size are those reported in that table. The sample table holds 2 million to 2.5 million clones, of which 80% to 95% were seen once. The ten largest clonotypes hold 0.36% of the sample.

The chain uses TRBV21-1 and TRBJ1-2. TRBV21-1 is described as a pseudogene. Sequencing was carried out using naive CD4+ T cells from PBMCs. This specimen's cell subset or site label, per the study, means: CD45RA+ positively selected. This clonotype was sampled from a man between 18 and 35 years old in good health. Some clones in this sample may be carry-over from other donors' samples. The CDR3 reads CASSKDVGGSANYGYTF. DNA sequence: TGTGCCAGCAGCAAAGATGTGGGGGGTTCAGCTAACTATGGCTACACCTTC.